This TCR beta chain emerged from a study of T cell responses to AZD1222 COVID-19 vaccine. Study-level findings and limits: The number of AZD1222 recipients seropositive at baseline was only five to seven. At 160-218 and 743-854, vaccine-associated CD4 TCRs were dominant, and they spanned spike. Two AZD1222 doses significantly raised spike-specific TCR breadth and depth over controls.

CDR3 length: 13 residues. V was cut by 4 bases and J by 4 bases, with 8 bases left in between. Germline loops: CDR1 MDHEN, CDR2 SYDVKM. Clones were sequenced by immunoSEQ multiplex PCR, and TCRdb holds only the in-frame ones, with some missing. This sample yields 130,000 or so clones, of which over 85% are seen a single time; about 3.1% belongs to the top ten. A remark on this clone: The antigen remains undetermined.

The starting material was peripheral blood, obtained on day 0 of AZD1222 vaccination. The sequence came from an adult in good health. The gene calls are TRBV28 and TRBJ1-5; D gene uncertain. This CDR3 is CASSSPVNQPQHF. CDR3 in DNA: TGTGCCAGCAGTTCGCCAGTTAATCAGCCCCAGCATTTT.